Presented here are 4 T cell receptor beta chains from one specimen sequenced in a study of blood T cell repertoires in COVID-19 (dated by TCRdb to between 2020 and 2021). The receptor library was made with the immunoSEQ multiplex PCR assay. TCRdb re-hosts the immuneACCESS table, in-frame sequences only. Its copies lack some clones; in the studies checked, an unresolved V gene accounts for under half of them, and the cause for the rest is not known. The sample table holds about 220,000 clones, of which more than 65% were seen once. Roughly 10% of the sample is taken by the ten largest. Sequencing used peripheral blood. The origin of the receptors is a man aged 50 to 60 with active or convalescent COVID-19.

The chain recombines TRBV6-1 with TRBJ1-2; D remains unclear. CDR1 and CDR2 (germline): MNHNS, SASEGT. Trimming took off 2 bases at V and 4 bases at J, with 8 bases between the two ends. The CDR3 is 13 amino acids. The CDR3 DNA is TGTGCCAGCAGTGAATGGGCAGTCTATGGCTACACCTTC. This sequence encodes CASSEWAVYGYTF.

The rearrangement uses TRBV14 and TRBJ1-1; a weak D match, TRBD1 (6 bases). CDR1 SGHDN and CDR2 FVKESK come from the germline V gene. This CDR3 has 16 amino acids. V was trimmed by 4 bases and J by 4 bases, leaving 19 bases between them. CDR3 nucleotides: TGTGCCAGCAGCCCTTTGGGAGGGGCAGGGGTCACTGAAGCTTTCTTT. Translation gives CASSPLGGAGVTEAFF.

The rearrangement links TRBV9 to TRBJ2-2; no clear D. V lost 3 bases, J lost 0 bases, and 3 bases lay in between. In germline, CDR1 is SGDLS, CDR2 YYNGEE. This CDR3 is 13 amino acids long. CDR3 nucleotides: TGTGCCAGCAGCGCAGCGAACACCGGGGAGCTGTTTTTT. Residues: CASSAANTGELFF.

V and J are TRBV7-2 and TRBJ1-3, with D possibly TRBD1 on 5 matching bases. CDR3 length equals 16 residues. The germline CDR1 and CDR2 sequences are SGHTA and FQGNSA. The V and J ends lost 2 bases and 1 base respectively, with 12 bases between them. The CDR3 nucleotides are TGTGCCAGCAGCTTATCCCCAGGGCCATCTGGAAACACCATATATTTT. Protein sequence: CASSLSPGPSGNTIYF.